This note documents a single T cell receptor beta chain sequence. The specificity of this receptor is unknown. Nothing much larger sits one base from this clone, and base qualities are not available. TCR cDNA was synthesized by 5'RACE template switching, through which a universal primer site and unique molecular identifiers were introduced. Priming of cDNA synthesis was performed from both the TCR alpha and TCR beta constant segments. Two PCR steps were used to amplify libraries, with sample barcodes and sequencing adapters being added in the second step. Sequencing of the libraries was done on either Illumina HiSeq 2500 (2x100 bp) or NovaSeq (2x150 bp). On the authors' methods: MIGEC was used to demultiplex reads and collapse the reads into UMI consensus sequences, and MiXCR was used for V(D)J alignment. Clonotypes responding to the vaccine were identified with edgeR on replicate PBMC samples, with the criteria of FDR below 0.01 and a log2 fold change above 5 up to day 15. Each bulk clonotype was labeled CD4 or CD8 based on which sequenced repertoire, CD4 or CD8, contained the clonotype at higher abundance. TCRdb cleaned the public reads at Q25 with fastp, built clones with MiXCR and kept in-frame beta chains. Each entry merges the rows of one CDR3 protein and shows their most common DNA and genes. What appears here as the V and J calls and clone size reflects TCRdb's work, not the paper's. The sample table lists approximately 610,000 distinct CDR3 sequences, around a sixth of them with a count of one. 15% to 20% of the sample comes from the top ten.

The data stem from a study of T cells after yellow fever vaccination (dated by TCRdb to about 2019). Describing the broader study: The SMART-Seq v4 Ultra Low Input RNA kit was used to prepare libraries from fractions with low cell numbers. Two healthy male donors, one aged 18 to 30 and one aged 30 to 40 years, made up the cohort. To track T-cell clones before and after primary and booster YFV17D yellow fever vaccination, bulk TCR alpha and beta repertoires were sequenced longitudinally. Blood samples were taken at several timepoints before and after primary and secondary immunization, and bulk PBMC replicates and cell subsets were isolated.

The treatment or condition label for this specimen denotes: live attenuated yellow fever vaccine strain. At each blood-draw timepoint, two biological replicates of bulk PBMCs were collected. PBMCs were isolated from peripheral blood using a standard Ficoll-Paque protocol. TriZol was used to extract RNA from bulk PBMCs, from CD4 and CD8 fractions, and from dextramer-positive and dextramer-negative fractions. What the work shows at the level of the full study, not this receptor alone: After the booster, most clones that had expanded after primary vaccination were detected again (roughly 95% of CD4 and around nine tenths of CD8), suggesting broad maintenance of memory. Because the study included only two donors, the extent to which the findings can be generalized is limited. A small share of clonotypes was detected in both CD4 and CD8 compartments, with the overlap likely arising from convergent recombination. Compared with the primary T-cell response, the secondary T-cell response was faster but weaker, reaching its peak on day 5 rather than on day 15. Because abundant contaminating clonotypes from the bulk population could be contained in FACS-sorted repertoires, computational filtering was required.

The clonotype comes from a man in his late teens or twenties who received the YFV17D yellow fever vaccine. The sample here was PBMCs, taken 4 to 6 days after the first yellow fever vaccination.

The sequence in DNA is TGTGCCAGCAGCTTGGCCGGGACAGTAGTTTCACCCCTCCACTTT. Its protein is CASSLAGTVVSPLHF. The V and J genes are TRBV5-6 and TRBJ1-6, with 7 bases matching TRBD1. Reading from cysteine to phenylalanine, the CDR3 counts 15 amino acids. The kept DNA is CDR3 alone, 45 bases in frame from the first base. From a lookup of the germline V gene, CDR1 and CDR2 are SGHDT and YYEEEE. Clipping removes 0 bases from V and 9 bases from J, with 6 as the unmatched junction base count. Reference TRBV5-6 and TRBJ1-6 genes cover what lies past the CDR3, so the full variable domain is DAGVTQSPTHLIKTRGQQVTLRCSPKSGHDTVSWYQQALGQGPQFIFQYYEEEERQRGNFPDRFSGHQFPNYSSELNVNALLLGDSALYLCASSLAGTVVSPLHFGNGTRLTVT.